Sequencing of this T cell receptor beta chain was carried out in a study of T cell clones after liver transplantation. Study overall: Without induction therapy, subjects received standard immunosuppression until 12-24 months post-transplant. Findings and caveats of the study: The donor-reactive repertoire was only partly measurable in two subjects, lacking donor cells. Post-transplant, graft-donor-reactive CD4 TCRbeta sequences in blood dropped significantly in most of the 8 subjects.

V shed 7 bases and J shed 0 bases, with 13 bases lying between them. Germline CDR1 and CDR2: MDHEN and SYDVKM. This CDR3 region has 14 residues. For this clone: Its antigen remains unknown.

Sequenced by immunoSEQ multiplex PCR; TCRdb stores in-frame clones only, minus some. The sample yields over 100,000 clones, roughly 80% seen once. The sequence was obtained from a human donor who received a liver transplant. This chain links TRBV28 with TRBJ2-7; D is unresolved. Specimen: CD4+ T cells from blood, collected before liver transplant. CDR3 DNA sequence: TGTGCCAGCACCCCTGGGGTTCCCTCCTACGAGCAGTACTTC. This sequence encodes CASTPGVPSYEQYF.